This TCR beta chain was sequenced in a study of breast tumors, draining lymph nodes, adjacent tissues (TCRdb year 2016). For the wider study: Breast cancer patients provided tumor, adjacent nontumor tissue and axillary lymph nodes, and the study compared the TCR beta repertoires across these three sources. The study aimed to assess the relationships and possible T-cell exchange between tumor, surrounding tissue and draining lymph node repertoires in human breast cancer. Study-wide findings and limitations: The data were considered consistent with most tumor T cells being derived from the lymph node and subsequently expanding within tumor tissue. Tumor and nontumor tissue repertoires were found to be significantly more similar in luminal-like than in basal-like breast cancer. The study presented the conclusion that tumor T cells originate in lymph nodes as consistent with a hypothesis, not as something directly demonstrated. Tumor T-cell repertoires showed less diversity than lymph node repertoires and more diversity than nontumor tissue repertoires, and tumor T-cell repertoires showed preferential V and J gene usage.

Sequencer: Illumina HiSeq 2000. TCR beta chain libraries were generated through multiplex PCR amplification. High-throughput sequencing was used to analyze the amplified TCR beta chain products. TCRdb reran the public reads through fastp at Q25 and MiXCR, keeping productive beta chains. Every entry covers one CDR3 protein and lists the most common genes and DNA from its rows. This sample lists approximately 88,000 distinct CDR3 sequences; over 25% were detected once. Of the sample, over 8% is held by the ten largest clones. This clonotype was counted many times. Its antigen has not been determined. Per-base quality was not reported, and no clone a single base away is much larger than it. Inclusive of the bounding cysteine and phenylalanine, the CDR3 is 14 residues long. Only the CDR3 DNA stays, 42 bases, in frame from base 1. Unmatched junction bases come to 2, with V trimmed by 0 bases and J by 3 bases. As encoded in the germline V gene, CDR1 is ENHRY while CDR2 is SYGVKD.

Lymph node samples were obtained from the axillary draining lymph nodes of breast cancer patients. The chain is made from TRBV10-3 and TRBJ2-7; 7 bases in the junction line up with TRBD2. This TCR was sampled from a female donor with breast cancer. Some clones in this sample may be carry-over from other donors' samples. The source material was axillary lymph node tissue. The CDR3 protein is CAISESASGYEQYF. The DNA is as follows: TGTGCCATCAGTGAGTCGGCTAGCGGCTACGAGCAGTACTTC.